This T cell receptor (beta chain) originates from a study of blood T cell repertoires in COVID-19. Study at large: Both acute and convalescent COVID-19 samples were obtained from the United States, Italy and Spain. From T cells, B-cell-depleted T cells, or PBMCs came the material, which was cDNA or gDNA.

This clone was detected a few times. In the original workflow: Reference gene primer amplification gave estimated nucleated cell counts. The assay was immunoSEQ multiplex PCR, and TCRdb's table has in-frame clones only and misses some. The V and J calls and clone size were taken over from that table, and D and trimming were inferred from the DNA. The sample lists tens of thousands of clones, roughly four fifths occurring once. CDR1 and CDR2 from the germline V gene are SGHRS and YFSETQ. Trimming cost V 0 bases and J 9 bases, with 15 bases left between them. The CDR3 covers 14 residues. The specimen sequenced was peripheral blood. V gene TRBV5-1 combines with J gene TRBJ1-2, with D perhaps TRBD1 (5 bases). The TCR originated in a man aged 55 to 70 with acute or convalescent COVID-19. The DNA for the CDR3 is TGCGCCAGCAGCTTGGAGTCGGGGACTATCAGCTACACCTTC. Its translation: CASSLESGTISYTF.